This TCR beta chain is from a study of shared clonotypes between healthy human individuals. Study at large: The study used three CD4 naive, three CD4 memory, two CD8 naive and one CD8 memory plate per donor. The study's findings and limits: Shared clonotypes: roughly 4.5% naive CD4, under 4% naive CD8, about 2.4% memory CD4, 0.35% to 0.5% memory CD8.

The junction had 8 bases not matched to a gene; V was cut back by 6 bases and J by 2 bases. The germline CDR1 and CDR2 sequences are MNHEY and SMNVEV (reference sequence). The CDR3 has 15 amino acids. Method: immunoSEQ multiplex PCR; TCRdb's copy keeps in-frame clones and lacks some. The table lists approximately 1.1 million clones, around three quarters of them singletons. Each of the donors was a healthy adult who was HIV-negative and had not had a recent acute infection or vaccination. The donors were all Caucasian adults (living in Nashville, Tennessee). Remarks on this clone: What it binds is unknown.

The V call is TRBV27, the J call TRBJ2-3, with 7 bases fitting TRBD2. Sample: memory CD4+ T cells from PBMCs. Subset in this sample: CD45RA-negative fraction. The receptor was derived from a young man in good health. Some clones in this sample may be carry-over from other donors' samples. CDR3 DNA sequence: TGTGCCAGCAGGGACAAAGCGGGGACCACAGATACGCAGTATTTT. Its protein product is CASRDKAGTTDTQYF.